These T cell receptor beta chains were read from a single sample in a study of shared clonotypes between healthy human individuals. Repertoires were generated with immunoSEQ multiplex PCR, while TCRdb's copy carries only in-frame clones and drops some. The sample holds 950,000 to 1,100,000 clones, roughly 75% seen once. Sequencing input: memory CD4+ T cells sorted from blood. All receptors derive from a man aged 18 to 30 in good health. The CDR3 runs from the conserved cysteine through the conserved F or W. The D gene is left open where the match is weak. Where a row states a size, it is once, few, many or the class of an expanded clone; other rows omit it.

cdr3_aa cdr3_nt d_call j_call v_call clone_size
CASTPPKPLREQFF TGTGCCAGCACTCCTCCAAAACCGTTACGTGAGCAGTTCTTC - TRBJ2-1 TRBV28 -
CASSLSRIDDEQFF TGCGCCAGCAGCTTGTCACGAATAGACGATGAGCAGTTCTTC - TRBJ2-1 TRBV5-1 once
CASSSRTSGRIAATGELFF TGCGCCAGCAGCTCCCGGACTAGCGGGAGGATTGCGGCCACCGGGGAGCTGTTTTTT TRBD2 TRBJ2-2 TRBV5-1 -
CAWSEGRSGYTF TGTGCCTGGAGTGAGGGCCGCTCTGGCTACACCTTC - TRBJ1-2 TRBV30 -
CAWSSDRGGQPQHF TGTGCCTGGAGTTCGGACCGGGGAGGTCAGCCCCAGCATTTT - TRBJ1-5 TRBV30 -
CASGGDSNQPQHF TGTGCCAGTGGAGGGGATAGCAATCAGCCCCAGCATTTT - TRBJ1-5 TRBV28 -
CASSLGQVSPLHF TGTGCCAGCAGCTTGGGACAGGTATCACCCCTCCACTTT TRBD1 TRBJ1-6 TRBV11-2 -
CASSSSVTGVGYTF TGCGCCAGCAGCTCGTCGGTAACAGGGGTTGGCTACACCTTC TRBD1 TRBJ1-2 TRBV5-1 -
CASSPDPGPIDSPLHF TGTGCCAGCAGCCCCGATCCGGGACCCATCGATTCACCCCTCCACTTT - TRBJ1-6 TRBV5-4 few
CASSYSHKQDTEAFF TGTGCCAGCAGTTACTCACATAAGCAAGACACTGAAGCTTTCTTT - TRBJ1-1 TRBV6-5 -
CASRFRYNEQFF TGTGCCAGCAGGTTCAGGTACAATGAGCAGTTCTTC - TRBJ2-1 TRBV2 -
CASQQGARTEAFF TGTGCCAGCCAACAGGGGGCGCGAACTGAAGCTTTCTTT TRBD1 TRBJ1-1 TRBV2 -
CASSLGGLAWETQYF TGCGCCAGCAGCTTGGGAGGGCTAGCTTGGGAGACCCAGTACTTC - TRBJ2-5 TRBV5-1 once
CASRASGRAETGELFF TGTGCCAGTAGGGCTAGCGGGAGGGCGGAGACCGGGGAGCTGTTTTTT TRBD2 TRBJ2-2 TRBV19 few
CASTLPGGETQYF TGTGCCAGCACCTTACCGGGGGGGGAGACCCAGTACTTC TRBD2 TRBJ2-5 TRBV7-9 -
CASSWDSNEKLFF TGCGCCAGCAGCTGGGACAGTAATGAAAAACTGTTTTTT TRBD1 TRBJ1-4 TRBV5-1 -
CASSKTGARTDTQYF TGTGCCAGTAGTAAAACCGGGGCCCGCACAGATACGCAGTATTTT - TRBJ2-3 TRBV19 few
CSALRGNEQFF TGCAGTGCACTCAGGGGGAATGAGCAGTTCTTC TRBD1 TRBJ2-1 TRBV20-1 -
CASTISGFGVTGELFF TGTGCCAGCACCATTTCGGGCTTTGGCGTCACCGGGGAGCTGTTTTTT - TRBJ2-2 TRBV11-2 once
CSVKTSPYEQYF TGCAGCGTCAAGACAAGCCCCTACGAGCAGTACTTC - TRBJ2-7 TRBV29-1 -
CASSLGDAGGYTF TGCGCCAGCAGCTTGGGGGACGCCGGCGGCTACACCTTC - TRBJ1-2 TRBV5-1 -
CASRHEERTNYGYTF TGTGCCAGCAGACACGAGGAAAGAACTAACTATGGCTACACCTTC - TRBJ1-2 TRBV6-1 few
CASSLGFYQGANYGYTF TGTGCCAGCAGCTTGGGGTTTTACCAGGGGGCGAACTATGGCTACACCTTC TRBD1 TRBJ1-2 TRBV7-8 -
CASSPGLAFYEQYF TGTGCCAGCAGCCCGGGACTAGCGTTCTACGAGCAGTACTTC TRBD2 TRBJ2-7 TRBV14 -
CASRPRQFNTGELFF TGTGCCAGCAGGCCACGACAGTTTAACACCGGGGAGCTGTTTTTT - TRBJ2-2 TRBV2 -
CAISGDRTLSGNTIYF TGTGCCATCAGTGGGGACAGGACCCTCTCTGGAAACACCATATATTTT TRBD1 TRBJ1-3 TRBV10-3 -
CAISDSSQSTGELFF TGTGCCATCAGTGACAGTTCACAGAGCACCGGGGAGCTGTTTTTT - TRBJ2-2 TRBV10-3 -
CAWSVRGDGELFF TGTGCCTGGAGTGTAAGGGGTGACGGGGAGCTGTTTTTT - TRBJ2-2 TRBV30 -
CASSLAGGREAFF TGTGCCAGCAGCTTAGCCGGGGGGCGCGAAGCTTTCTTT - TRBJ1-1 TRBV11-2 -
CATSREGLSYEQYF TGTGCCACCAGCAGAGAAGGGCTTTCCTACGAGCAGTACTTC - TRBJ2-7 TRBV15 once
CASSPTTGGNTEAFF TGTGCCAGCAGCCCAACGACAGGGGGGAACACTGAAGCTTTCTTT TRBD1 TRBJ1-1 TRBV14 once
CASSRDPGDNEQFF TGTGCCAGCAGCCGGGACCCGGGGGACAATGAGCAGTTCTTC - TRBJ2-1 TRBV9 few
CASSEGIYPNQPQHF TGTGCCAGTAGTGAGGGTATTTACCCGAATCAGCCCCAGCATTTT - TRBJ1-5 TRBV19 -
CASSPAAGVTDTQYF TGCGCCAGCAGCCCAGCAGCGGGAGTCACAGATACGCAGTATTTT TRBD2 TRBJ2-3 TRBV5-1 -
CAWSVLLREAFF TGTGCCTGGAGTGTATTATTACGGGAAGCTTTCTTT - TRBJ1-1 TRBV30 few
CASSVAGETQYF TGTGCCAGCAGCGTAGCGGGCGAGACCCAGTACTTC - TRBJ2-5 TRBV9 -
CASTRPVGNHYEQYF TGTGCCAGCACCCGGCCTGTCGGGAACCACTACGAGCAGTACTTC - TRBJ2-7 TRBV2 -
CASSLHGQGVITGELFF TGTGCCAGCAGCCTACACGGACAGGGGGTGATCACCGGGGAGCTGTTTTTT TRBD1 TRBJ2-2 TRBV9 -
CASSLNAGHANQPQHF TGCGCCAGCAGCCTCAATGCGGGCCACGCTAATCAGCCCCAGCATTTT - TRBJ1-5 TRBV4-3 -
CAWRNPGGYEQYF TGTGCCTGGAGAAACCCGGGGGGGTACGAGCAGTACTTC TRBD2 TRBJ2-7 TRBV30 -
CASSQKPGGTEAFF TGTGCCAGCAGCCAAAAACCAGGGGGCACTGAAGCTTTCTTT TRBD1 TRBJ1-1 TRBV14 -
CASRDPPDTQYF TGTGCCAGCAGGGACCCCCCCGATACGCAGTATTTT - TRBJ2-3 TRBV6-1 -